Listed here are 6 T cell receptor beta chains from one sample, sequenced in a study of shared clonotypes between healthy human individuals. Clones were sequenced by immunoSEQ multiplex PCR, and TCRdb holds only the in-frame ones, with some missing. Here the sample spans roughly 2.1 million clones, about 92% being singletons. Naive-designated CD8 cells lacked CD45RO, were positively enriched for CCR7, and omitted terminally differentiated effector memory CD45RA+ cells. Source material: naive CD8+ T cells from PBMCs. All receptors come from a man aged 18 to 30 in good health. Some clones in this sample may be carry-over from other donors' samples.

The V call is TRBV9, the J call TRBJ1-5; possible D gene TRBD1, 6 bases. Trimming removed 4 bases from V and 1 base from J, with 12 bases in between. There are 15 residues in the CDR3. The germline V gene encodes CDR1 SGDLS and CDR2 YYNGEE. The CDR3 here is CASSSNGQSNQPQHF. The DNA for the CDR3 is TGTGCCAGCAGCTCCAACGGACAGAGCAATCAGCCCCAGCATTTT.

This clone was detected only once. The same CDR3 is also encoded by other DNA sequences in this sample. The chain employs TRBV9 and TRBJ2-7; 11 bases map to TRBD2. The V segment lost 2 bases and the J segment 4 bases; nucleotides outside the gene matches: 2. The CDR3 spans 14 residues. Per the germline V gene, CDR1 is SGDLS and CDR2 is YYNGEE. For the CDR3, the DNA is TGTGCCAGCAGCGTGGGGACTAGCGGATACGAGCAGTACTTC. Protein product: CASSVGTSGYEQYF.

The chain employs TRBV28 and TRBJ2-7; D unclear. The CDR3 runs 13 residues. V was pared by 1 base and J by 7 bases, with 11 bases between. The germline V gene has CDR1 MDHEN and CDR2 SYDVKM. This CDR3 is CASSLSGLGEQYF. The DNA of the CDR3 is TGTGCCAGCAGTTTATCTGGGTTGGGAGAGCAGTACTTC.

The chain recombines TRBV6-5 with TRBJ1-1, with TRBD1 identical over 8 bases. The CDR3 is 14 amino acids. CDR1 MNHEY and CDR2 SVGAGI come from the germline V gene. The trim removed 5 bases at V and 5 bases at J, leaving 7 bases unmatched. The CDR3 is CASSHGQGVTEAFF. In nucleotides, the CDR3 is TGTGCCAGCAGTCATGGACAGGGCGTTACTGAAGCTTTCTTT.

The gene calls are TRBV27 and TRBJ2-7; 11 nucleotides line up with TRBD2. The V and J ends lost 0 bases and 3 bases, in that order; junction bases with no gene match: 10. Germline V lookup: CDR1 MNHEY, CDR2 SMNVEV (reference sequence). The CDR3 is made up of 18 amino acids. In DNA form, the CDR3 reads TGTGCCAGCAGTTTATCGAAGACTTATAGCGGGAGGGACTACGAGCAGTACTTC. Protein: CASSLSKTYSGRDYEQYF.

This chain uses TRBV6-1 with TRBJ2-7; 12 bases are a match to TRBD2. The CDR3 extends over 14 amino acids. V lost 5 bases, J lost 7 bases, and 6 bases stayed unmatched. Germline V lookup: CDR1 MNHNS, CDR2 SASEGT. The CDR3 spells CASSSSGRAWEQYF. The DNA for the CDR3 is TGTGCCAGCAGTTCTAGCGGGAGGGCCTGGGAGCAGTACTTC.